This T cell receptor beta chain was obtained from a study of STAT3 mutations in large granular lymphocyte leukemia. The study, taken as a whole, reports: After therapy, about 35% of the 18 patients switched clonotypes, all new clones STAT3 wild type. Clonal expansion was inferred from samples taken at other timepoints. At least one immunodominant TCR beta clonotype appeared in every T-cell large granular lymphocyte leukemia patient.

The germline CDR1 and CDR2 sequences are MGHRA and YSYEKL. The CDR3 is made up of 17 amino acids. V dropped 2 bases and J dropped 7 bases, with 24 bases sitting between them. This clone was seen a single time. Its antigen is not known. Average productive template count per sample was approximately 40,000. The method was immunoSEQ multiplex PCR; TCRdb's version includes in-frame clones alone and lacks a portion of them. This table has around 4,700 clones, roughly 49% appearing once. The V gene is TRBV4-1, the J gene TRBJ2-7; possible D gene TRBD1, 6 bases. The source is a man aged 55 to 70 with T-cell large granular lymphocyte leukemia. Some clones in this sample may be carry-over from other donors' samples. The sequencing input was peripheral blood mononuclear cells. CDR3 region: CASSQPPTEGRGWEQYF. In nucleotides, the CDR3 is TGCGCCAGCAGCCAACCCCCCACCGAGGGCAGGGGATGGGAGCAGTACTTC.